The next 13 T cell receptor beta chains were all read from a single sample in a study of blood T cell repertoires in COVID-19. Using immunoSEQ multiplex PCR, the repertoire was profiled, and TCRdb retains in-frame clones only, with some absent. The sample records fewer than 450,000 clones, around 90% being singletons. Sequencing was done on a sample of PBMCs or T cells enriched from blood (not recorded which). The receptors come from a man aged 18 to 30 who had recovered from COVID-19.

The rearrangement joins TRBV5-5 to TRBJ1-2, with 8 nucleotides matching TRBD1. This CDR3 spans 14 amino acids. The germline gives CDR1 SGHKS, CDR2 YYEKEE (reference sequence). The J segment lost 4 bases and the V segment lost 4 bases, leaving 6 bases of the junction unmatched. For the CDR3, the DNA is TGTGCCAGCAGCGTCCGGACAGGGCCCTATGGCTACACCTTC. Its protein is CASSVRTGPYGYTF. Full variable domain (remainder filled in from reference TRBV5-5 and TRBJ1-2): DAGVTQSPTHLIKTRGQQVTLRCSPISGHKSVSWYQQVLGQGPQFIFQYYEKEERGRGNFPDRFSARQFPNYSSELNVNALLLGDSALYLCASSVRTGPYGYTFGSGTRLTVV.

CDR3 DNA sequence: TGTGCCAGCAGCCAAGCTAGCGGGGCCTACGAGCAGTACTTC. Protein product: CASSQASGAYEQYF. The rearrangement uses TRBV11-3 and TRBJ2-7, with 9 bases lining up with TRBD2. The CDR3 is 14 amino acids. The trim removed 5 bases at V and 2 bases at J, leaving 4 bases unmatched. Germline values: CDR1 SGHNT, CDR2 YENEEA.

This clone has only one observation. CDR3 DNA sequence: TGTGCCAGCAGCTTAGCTGGGGGGAAGGGCACAGATACGCAGTATTTT. Its translation is CASSLAGGKGTDTQYF. V gene TRBV11-2 combines with J gene TRBJ2-3, with D perhaps TRBD2 (6 bases). The CDR3 consists of 16 residues. From germline, CDR1 is SGHAT and CDR2 FQNNGV. Trimming shortened V by 1 base and J by 1 base, and 12 bases separated the two germline ends.

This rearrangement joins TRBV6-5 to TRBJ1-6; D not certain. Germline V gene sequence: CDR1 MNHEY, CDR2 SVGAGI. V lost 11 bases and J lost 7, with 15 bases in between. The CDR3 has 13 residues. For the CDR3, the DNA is TGTGCCGGCGGGGAGGGCATAAATTCACCCCTCCACTTT. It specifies CAGGEGINSPLHF.

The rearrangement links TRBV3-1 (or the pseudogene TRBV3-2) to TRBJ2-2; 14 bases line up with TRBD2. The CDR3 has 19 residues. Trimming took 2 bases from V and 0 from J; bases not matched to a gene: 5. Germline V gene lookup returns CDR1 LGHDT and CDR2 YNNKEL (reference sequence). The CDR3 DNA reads TGTGCCAGCAGCCAACGACTAGCGGGGGGGCCCACGAACACCGGGGAGCTGTTTTTT. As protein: CASSQRLAGGPTNTGELFF.

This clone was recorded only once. This CDR3 reads CASSTSPTDTQYF. The CDR3 nucleotides read TGTGCCAGCAGTACTAGTCCCACAGATACGCAGTATTTT. The J gene is TRBJ2-3, the V gene TRBV5-6; D may be TRBD2 (5 bases). Between the trimmed V and J ends, which lost 5 bases and 2 bases, there was a span of 9 bases. This CDR3 is 13 amino acids long. Germline V gene sequence: CDR1 SGHDT, CDR2 YYEEEE. The whole variable domain, filled in from reference TRBV5-6 and TRBJ2-3, reads DAGVTQSPTHLIKTRGQQVTLRCSPKSGHDTVSWYQQALGQGPQFIFQYYEEEERQRGNFPDRFSGHQFPNYSSELNVNALLLGDSALYLCASSTSPTDTQYFGPGTRLTVL.

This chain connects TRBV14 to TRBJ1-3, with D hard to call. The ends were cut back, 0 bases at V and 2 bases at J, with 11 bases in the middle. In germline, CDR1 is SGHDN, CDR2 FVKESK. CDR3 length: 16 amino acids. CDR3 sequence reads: CASSQEVRTTGNTIYF. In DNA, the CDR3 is TGTGCCAGCAGCCAAGAGGTGCGAACCACTGGAAACACCATATATTTT.

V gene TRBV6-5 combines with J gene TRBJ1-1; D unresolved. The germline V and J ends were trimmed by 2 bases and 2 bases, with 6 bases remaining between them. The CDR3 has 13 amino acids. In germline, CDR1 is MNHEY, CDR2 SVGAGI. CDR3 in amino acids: CASSYHSNTEAFF. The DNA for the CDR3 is TGTGCCAGCAGTTACCACTCTAACACTGAAGCTTTCTTT.

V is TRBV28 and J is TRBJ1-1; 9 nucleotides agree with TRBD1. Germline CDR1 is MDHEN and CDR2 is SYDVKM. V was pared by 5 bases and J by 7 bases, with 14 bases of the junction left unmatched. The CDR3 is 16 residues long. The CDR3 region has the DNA TGTGCCAGCAGTGGATCCGGGACAGGGAGGGCCATTGAAGCTTTCTTT. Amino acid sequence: CASSGSGTGRAIEAFF.

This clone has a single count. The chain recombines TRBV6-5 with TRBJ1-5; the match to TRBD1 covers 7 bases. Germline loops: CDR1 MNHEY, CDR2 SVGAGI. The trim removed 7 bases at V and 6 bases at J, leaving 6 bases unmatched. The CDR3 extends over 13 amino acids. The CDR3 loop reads CASISTGSQPQHF. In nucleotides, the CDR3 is TGTGCCAGCATCTCGACAGGGAGTCAGCCCCAGCATTTT.

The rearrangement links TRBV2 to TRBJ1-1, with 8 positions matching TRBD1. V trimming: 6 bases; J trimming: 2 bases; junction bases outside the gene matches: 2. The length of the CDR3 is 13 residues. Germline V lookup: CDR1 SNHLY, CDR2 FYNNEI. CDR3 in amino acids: CASSQGANTEAFF. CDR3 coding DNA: TGTGCCAGCAGCCAGGGGGCTAACACTGAAGCTTTCTTT.

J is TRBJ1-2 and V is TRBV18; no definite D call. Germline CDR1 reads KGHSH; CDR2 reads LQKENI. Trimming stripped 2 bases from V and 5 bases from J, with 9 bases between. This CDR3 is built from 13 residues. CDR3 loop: CASSPAINYGYTF. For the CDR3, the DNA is TGTGCCAGCTCACCAGCTATAAATTATGGCTACACCTTC.

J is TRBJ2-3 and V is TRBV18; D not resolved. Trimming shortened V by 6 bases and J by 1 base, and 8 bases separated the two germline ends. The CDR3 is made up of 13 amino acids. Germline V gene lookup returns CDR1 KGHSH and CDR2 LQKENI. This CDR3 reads CASSYPGTDTQYF. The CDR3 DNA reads TGTGCCAGCTCTTATCCGGGCACAGATACGCAGTATTTT. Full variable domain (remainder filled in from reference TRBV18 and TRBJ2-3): NAGVMQNPRHLVRRRGQEARLRCSPMKGHSHVYWYRQLPEEGLKFMVYLQKENIIDESGMPKERFSAEFPKEGPSILRIQQVVRGDSAAYFCASSYPGTDTQYFGPGTRLTVL.